This passage covers 32 T cell receptor beta chains from one sample sequenced in a study of T cells expressing NK-cell markers. TCRdb reprocessed the 5' RACE reads, with one entry per CDR3 protein and no DNA. This sample's table has 350,000 to 450,000 distinct CDR3 sequences. Material for sequencing was blood T cells: a sorted CD56 or NKG2C T cell subset, CD4+ or CD8+ T cells, or bulk PBMC T cells (not recorded which). Every receptor here comes from a man aged 18 to 69 in good health.

This chain connects TRBV11-2 to TRBJ2-2; TCRdb calls TRBD1, which cannot be checked without DNA. The germline V gene has CDR1 SGHAT and CDR2 FQNNGV. CDR3 size: 16 residues. The CDR3 reads CASSLRWRGSGGELFF.

CDR3 loop: CSLTWGSFNEQFF. This chain links TRBV29-1 with TRBJ2-1. Germline V gives CDR1 SQVTM, CDR2 ANQGSEA. The CDR3 consists of 13 residues.

The chain joins TRBV3-1 to TRBJ1-1. The CDR3 loop spans 14 amino acids. Germline CDR1 reads LGHDT; CDR2 reads YNNKEL (reference sequence). This CDR3 is CASSQGGRNTEAFF.

The rearrangement joins TRBV2 to TRBJ2-7; no DNA is available, so the TRBD1 call from TCRdb remains unchecked. CDR1 is SNHLY, CDR2 FYNNEI, per germline. CDR3 size: 14 residues. The CDR3 is CAINRDELTYEQYF.

The gene calls are TRBV14 and TRBJ1-5; TCRdb's D call, TRBD1, is unchecked because there is no DNA. The CDR3 is 13 amino acids. Germline CDR1 SGHDN, CDR2 FVKESK. CDR3 loop: CASSQPGNQPQHF.

The V gene is TRBV4-1, the J gene TRBJ2-7; TCRdb's D call, TRBD1, is unchecked because there is no DNA. This CDR3 is built from 16 residues. The germline CDR1 and CDR2 sequences are MGHRA and YSYEKL. This CDR3 reads CASSQGQGKMNYEQYF.

V and J are TRBV6-2 or TRBV6-3 and TRBJ2-1; without DNA, the TCRdb call of TRBD1 cannot be checked. The CDR3 is 16 residues long. Per the germline V gene, CDR1 is MNHEY and CDR2 is SVGEGT. The CDR3 sequence is CASSSGGRGANNEQFF.

The chain carries TRBV5-1 and TRBJ2-4; TCRdb designates TRBD1, a call that cannot be tested without DNA. Per the germline V gene, CDR1 is SGHRS and CDR2 is YFSETQ. The CDR3 is 14 residues long. Here the CDR3 reads CASSPTGQSYIQYF.

This chain joins TRBV28 and TRBJ2-5; TCRdb picks TRBD1, but there is no DNA to check that call. CDR3 length: 13 amino acids. Looked up from germline, CDR1 is MDHEN and CDR2 is SYDVKM. This chain's CDR3 is CASSPGTPETQYF.

The rearrangement uses TRBV28 and TRBJ1-5; the D call of TRBD1 rests on TCRdb alone, since no DNA is present to check it. In germline, CDR1 is MDHEN, CDR2 SYDVKM. The CDR3 loop spans 15 amino acids. The CDR3 sequence is CASRLGQSGGQPQHF. The entire variable domain, with the rest obtained from reference TRBV28 and TRBJ1-5, is as follows: DVKVTQSSRYLVKRTGEKVFLECVQDMDHENMFWYRQDPGLGLRLIYFSYDVKMKEKGDIPEGYSVSREKKERFSLILESASTNQTSMYLCASRLGQSGGQPQHFGDGTRLSIL.

This rearrangement joins TRBV7-6 to TRBJ1-3; TCRdb selects TRBD1, and the lack of DNA leaves this call unchecked. Per germline, CDR1 SGHVS and CDR2 FNYEAQ. The CDR3 is 16 residues long. The CDR3 is CASSFGMGGSGNTIYF.

The CDR3 protein is CASSRALVGARETQYF. This chain links TRBV7-6 with TRBJ2-5; TCRdb returns TRBD2, unconfirmable since there is no DNA. Looked up from germline, CDR1 is SGHVS and CDR2 is FNYEAQ. The CDR3 runs to 16 residues.

The rearrangement joins TRBV18 to TRBJ2-7. CDR1 and CDR2 (germline): KGHSH, LQKENI. This CDR3 contains 12 residues. The CDR3 sequence is CASSPNLYEQYF. Full variable domain (remainder filled in from reference TRBV18 and TRBJ2-7): NAGVMQNPRHLVRRRGQEARLRCSPMKGHSHVYWYRQLPEEGLKFMVYLQKENIIDESGMPKERFSAEFPKEGPSILRIQQVVRGDSAAYFCASSPNLYEQYFGPGTRLTVT.

The chain employs TRBV5-1 and TRBJ1-2. The CDR3 sequence is 14 residues long. Looked up from germline, CDR1 is SGHRS and CDR2 is YFSETQ. The CDR3 loop is CASSLESGSGGYTF.

This chain connects TRBV7-2 to TRBJ2-4; TCRdb gives TRBD2 as the D gene, but with no DNA this cannot be confirmed. This CDR3 spans 12 amino acids. The germline V gene has CDR1 SGHTA and CDR2 FQGNSA. The CDR3 here is CASSLGRDIQYF.

The chain combines TRBV19 with TRBJ2-7. The CDR3 is 14 residues long. Germline V gene lookup returns CDR1 LNHDA and CDR2 SQIVND (reference sequence). CDR3 amino acids: CASSIHESSYEQYF.

The chain employs TRBV6-4 and TRBJ1-2; with no DNA, the TCRdb D assignment of TRBD1 cannot be verified. Germline V gene lookup returns CDR1 MRHNA and CDR2 SNTAGT. This CDR3 contains 14 residues. CDR3 protein: CASKETGAMGGYTF.

The CDR3 is CASSLGGAYSGANVLTF. The chain has TRBV5-1 and TRBJ2-6; TCRdb indicates TRBD1, and absent DNA this call remains unverified. Germline assignment: CDR1 SGHRS and CDR2 YFSETQ. The CDR3 runs 17 residues. Combining the CDR3 with reference TRBV5-1 and TRBJ2-6 gives the whole variable domain KAGVTQTPRYLIKTRGQQVTLSCSPISGHRSVSWYQQTPGQGLQFLFEYFSETQRNKGNFPGRFSGRQFSNSRSEMNVSTLELGDSALYLCASSLGGAYSGANVLTFGAGSRLTVL.

The chain joins TRBV20-1 to TRBJ1-1; checking the TCRdb D call of TRBD1 is not possible without DNA. The CDR3 extends over 13 amino acids. The V gene's germline CDR1 is DFQATT and CDR2 SNEGSKA (reference sequence). The CDR3 loop is CSAIPNSGGEAFF.

The chain has TRBV6-2 or TRBV6-3 and TRBJ2-1; the TCRdb D gene call, TRBD1, has no DNA to confirm it. Germline-derived CDR1 and CDR2 are MNHEY and SVGEGT. The length of the CDR3 is 14 residues. The CDR3 protein is CASSYTGQNNEQFF.

The V and J genes are TRBV10-3 and TRBJ1-4. The CDR3 sequence is 14 residues long. Germline V CDR1 and CDR2: ENHRY, SYGVKD. The CDR3 loop is CAISAERLAEKLFF.

The chain joins TRBV3-1 to TRBJ1-1; without DNA, the TCRdb call of TRBD1 cannot be checked. CDR3 length equals 13 residues. Germline V gives CDR1 LGHDT, CDR2 YNNKEL (reference sequence). CDR3 loop: CASSQVYRVAAFF.

The rearrangement links TRBV5-1 to TRBJ2-1; lacking DNA, the TRBD1 call made by TCRdb goes unchecked. There are 17 residues in the CDR3. Germline values: CDR1 SGHRS, CDR2 YFSETQ. This CDR3 reads CASSPGQGVSSYNEQFF.

The rearrangement joins TRBV27 to TRBJ1-2; TCRdb returns TRBD1, unconfirmable since there is no DNA. The CDR3 spans 13 residues. Germline lookup yields CDR1 MNHEY and CDR2 SMNVEV (reference sequence). The CDR3 region is CASRLGGVGGYTF.

The gene calls are TRBV5-5 and TRBJ1-2; the TCRdb D gene call, TRBD1, has no DNA to confirm it. Germline-derived CDR1 and CDR2 are SGHKS and YYEKEE (reference sequence). CDR3 length: 13 residues. The CDR3 loop reads CASRPTGGSGYTF.

This chain's CDR3 is CASSVGTSGVWEQYF. The genes are TRBV9 and TRBJ2-7; TCRdb designates TRBD2, a call that cannot be tested without DNA. The CDR3 sequence is 15 residues long. The germline V gene encodes CDR1 SGDLS and CDR2 YYNGEE.

The V gene is TRBV28, the J gene TRBJ1-5; absent DNA, TCRdb's TRBD1 call cannot be checked. Germline-derived CDR1 and CDR2 are MDHEN and SYDVKM. The CDR3 has 15 residues. CDR3 amino acids: CASSLQGVGNQPQHF.

The chain has TRBV10-3 and TRBJ2-5; the D call of TRBD1 rests on TCRdb alone, since no DNA is present to check it. There are 14 residues in the CDR3. The germline V gene has CDR1 ENHRY and CDR2 SYGVKD. The CDR3 region is CAISEGGRPETQYF.

The chain is built from TRBV6-1 and TRBJ2-5; TCRdb designates TRBD2, a call that cannot be tested without DNA. Germline CDR1 reads MNHNS; CDR2 reads SASEGT. This CDR3 contains 15 residues. This CDR3 is CASSPLHGLGETQYF.

The chain carries TRBV18 and TRBJ2-7; there is no DNA to check the TCRdb D call of TRBD2. The CDR3 is made up of 14 amino acids. Looked up from germline, CDR1 is KGHSH and CDR2 is LQKENI. CDR3 amino acids: CASSPGTASYEQYF.

This sequence joins TRBV6-1 and TRBJ2-1; TCRdb reports TRBD1, a call that lacks DNA to check it against. The CDR3 is made up of 15 amino acids. Germline CDR1 is MNHNS and CDR2 is SASEGT. The CDR3 loop is CASTRRTGGPGEQFF.

The chain has TRBV5-1 and TRBJ1-1; without DNA, the TCRdb call of TRBD1 cannot be checked. CDR3 length equals 14 residues. Germline CDR1 SGHRS, CDR2 YFSETQ. The CDR3 sequence: CASKGGAGGTEAFF.